This T cell receptor (beta chain) was sequenced during a study of blood T cell repertoires in COVID-19. The wider study: In each case, the material was cDNA or gDNA derived from T cells, B-cell-depleted T cells, or PBMCs.

Authors' methods: Reference gene primers were amplified, and this amplification served to estimate nucleated cell counts. Produced via immunoSEQ multiplex PCR; TCRdb's table is partial and in-frame only. The V and J calls and clone size come from that table; D and trimming were worked out from the DNA. Of about 38,000 clones listed, about 90% were seen once; the top ten hold roughly 5.1%. Patients at the Seattle site were enrolled during active infection and followed longitudinally. Material for sequencing was peripheral blood. The origin of this receptor is a man aged 55 to 70 with COVID-19, enrolled during active disease.

DNA for the CDR3: TGTGCCAGCACCAGGACTAGCGGGGGGGGCACCGGGGAGCTGTTTTTT. This encodes CASTRTSGGGTGELFF. V gene TRBV7-9 combines with J gene TRBJ2-2; TRBD2 matches at 15 bases. Germline V gene data show CDR1 as SEHNR and CDR2 as FQNEAQ (reference sequence). The J segment lost 4 bases and the V segment lost 7 bases, leaving 4 bases of the junction unmatched. The CDR3 consists of 16 residues.